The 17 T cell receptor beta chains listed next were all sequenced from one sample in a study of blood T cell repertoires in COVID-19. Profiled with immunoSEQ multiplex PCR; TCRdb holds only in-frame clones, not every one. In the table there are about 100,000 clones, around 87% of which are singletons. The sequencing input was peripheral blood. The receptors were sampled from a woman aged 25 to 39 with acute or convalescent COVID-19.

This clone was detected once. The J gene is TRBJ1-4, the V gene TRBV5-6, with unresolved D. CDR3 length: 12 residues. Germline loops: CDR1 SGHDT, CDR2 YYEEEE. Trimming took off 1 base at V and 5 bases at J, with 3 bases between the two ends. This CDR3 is CASSLRNEKLFF. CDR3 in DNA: TGTGCCAGCAGCTTGCGGAATGAAAAACTGTTTTTT.

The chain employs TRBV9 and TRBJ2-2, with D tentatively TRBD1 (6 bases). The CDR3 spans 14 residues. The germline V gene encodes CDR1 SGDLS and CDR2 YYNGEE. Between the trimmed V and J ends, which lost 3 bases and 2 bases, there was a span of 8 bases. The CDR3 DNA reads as TGTGCCAGCAGCGCACAGGGAAACACCGGGGAGCTGTTTTTT. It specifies CASSAQGNTGELFF.

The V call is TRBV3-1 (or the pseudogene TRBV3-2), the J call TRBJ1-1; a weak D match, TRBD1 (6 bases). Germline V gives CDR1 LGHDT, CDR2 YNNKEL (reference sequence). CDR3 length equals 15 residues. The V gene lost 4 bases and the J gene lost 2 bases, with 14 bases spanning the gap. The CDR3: CASSRQDRDNTEAFF. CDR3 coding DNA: TGTGCCAGCAGCCGTCAGGACAGAGACAACACTGAAGCTTTCTTT.

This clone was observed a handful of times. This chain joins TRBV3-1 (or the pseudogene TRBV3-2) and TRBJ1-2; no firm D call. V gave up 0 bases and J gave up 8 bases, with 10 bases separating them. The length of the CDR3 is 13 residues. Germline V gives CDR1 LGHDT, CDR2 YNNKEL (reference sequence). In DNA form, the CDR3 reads TGTGCCAGCAGCCAAGAAGATCGCGGGGGCTACACCTTC. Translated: CASSQEDRGGYTF.

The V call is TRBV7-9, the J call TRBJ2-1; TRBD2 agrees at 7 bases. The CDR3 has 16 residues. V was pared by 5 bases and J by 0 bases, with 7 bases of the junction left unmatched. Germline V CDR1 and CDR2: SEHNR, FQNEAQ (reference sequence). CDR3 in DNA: TGTGCCAGCAGCCCTCCGGGGAGGGGCTCCTACAATGAGCAGTTCTTC. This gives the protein CASSPPGRGSYNEQFF.

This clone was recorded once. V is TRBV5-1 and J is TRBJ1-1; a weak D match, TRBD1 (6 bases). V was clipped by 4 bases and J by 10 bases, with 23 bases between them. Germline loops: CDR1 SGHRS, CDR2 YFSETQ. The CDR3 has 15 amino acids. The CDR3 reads CASSPGGANSYGAFF. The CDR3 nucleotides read TGCGCCAGCAGCCCCGGGGGGGCGAATAGTTATGGAGCTTTCTTT.

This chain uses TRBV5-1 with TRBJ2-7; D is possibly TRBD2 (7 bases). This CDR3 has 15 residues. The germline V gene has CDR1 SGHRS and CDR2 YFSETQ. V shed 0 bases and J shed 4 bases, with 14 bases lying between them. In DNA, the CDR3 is TGCGCCAGCAGCTTGGGTGGGGGGGCCTGGTACGAGCAGTACTTC. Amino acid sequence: CASSLGGGAWYEQYF.

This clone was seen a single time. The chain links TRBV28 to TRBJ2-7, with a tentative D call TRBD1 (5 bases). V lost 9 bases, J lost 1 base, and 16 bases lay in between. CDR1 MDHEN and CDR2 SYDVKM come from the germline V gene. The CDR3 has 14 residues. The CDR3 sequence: CASYSRGKSYEQYF. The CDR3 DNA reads TGTGCCAGTTATTCTAGGGGCAAATCCTACGAGCAGTACTTC.

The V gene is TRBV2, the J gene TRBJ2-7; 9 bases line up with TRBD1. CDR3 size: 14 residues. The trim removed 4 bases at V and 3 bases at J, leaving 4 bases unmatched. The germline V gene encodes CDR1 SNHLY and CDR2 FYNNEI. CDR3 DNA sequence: TGTGCCAGCAGTGGGGACAGGGCCAACTACGAGCAGTACTTC. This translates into CASSGDRANYEQYF.

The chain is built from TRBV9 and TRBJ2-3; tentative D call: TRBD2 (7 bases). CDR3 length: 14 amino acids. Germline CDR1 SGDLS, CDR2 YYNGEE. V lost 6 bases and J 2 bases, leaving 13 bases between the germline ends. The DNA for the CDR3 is TGTGCCAGCACTGTGGGGGGGCACACAGATACGCAGTATTTT. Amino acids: CASTVGGHTDTQYF.

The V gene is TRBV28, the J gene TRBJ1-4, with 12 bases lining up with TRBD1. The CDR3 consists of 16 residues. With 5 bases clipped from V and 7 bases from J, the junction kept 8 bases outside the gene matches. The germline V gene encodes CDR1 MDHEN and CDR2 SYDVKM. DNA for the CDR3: TGTGCCAGCAGTCGTCTCGGGACAGGGGGCCCTGAAAAACTGTTTTTT. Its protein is CASSRLGTGGPEKLFF. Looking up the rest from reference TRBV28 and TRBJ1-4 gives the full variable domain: DVKVTQSSRYLVKRTGEKVFLECVQDMDHENMFWYRQDPGLGLRLIYFSYDVKMKEKGDIPEGYSVSREKKERFSLILESASTNQTSMYLCASSRLGTGGPEKLFFGSGTQLSVL.

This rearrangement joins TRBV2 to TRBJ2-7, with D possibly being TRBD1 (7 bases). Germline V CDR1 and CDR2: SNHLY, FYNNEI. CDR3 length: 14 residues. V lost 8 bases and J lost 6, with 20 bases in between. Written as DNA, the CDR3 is TGTGCCAGCTCTCGCTGGGTCCAGGGGGGCGAGCAGTACTTC. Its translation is CASSRWVQGGEQYF. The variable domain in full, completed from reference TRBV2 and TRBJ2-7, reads EPEVTQTPSHQVTQMGQEVILRCVPISNHLYFYWYRQILGQKVEFLVSFYNNEISEKSEIFDDQFSVERPDGSNFTLKIRSTKLEDSAMYFCASSRWVQGGEQYFGPGTRLTVT.

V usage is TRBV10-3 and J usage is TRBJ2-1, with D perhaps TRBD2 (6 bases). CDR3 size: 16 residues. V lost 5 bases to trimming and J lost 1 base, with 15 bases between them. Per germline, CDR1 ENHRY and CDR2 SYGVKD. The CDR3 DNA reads TGTGCCATCAGTTCGGAGCGGGTGGAATCCTACAATGAGCAGTTCTTC. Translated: CAISSERVESYNEQFF.

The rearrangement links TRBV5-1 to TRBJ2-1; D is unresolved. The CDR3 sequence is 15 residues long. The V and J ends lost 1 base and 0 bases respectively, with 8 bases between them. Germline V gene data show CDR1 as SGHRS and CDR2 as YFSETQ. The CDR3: CASSLKASSYNEQFF. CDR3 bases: TGCGCCAGCAGCTTGAAGGCTAGCTCCTACAATGAGCAGTTCTTC.

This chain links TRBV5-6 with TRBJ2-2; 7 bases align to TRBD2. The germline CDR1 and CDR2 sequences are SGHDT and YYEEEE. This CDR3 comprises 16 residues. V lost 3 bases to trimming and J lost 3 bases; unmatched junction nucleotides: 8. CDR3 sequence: CASSWVSGVDTGELFF. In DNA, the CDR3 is TGTGCCAGCAGCTGGGTCAGCGGGGTGGACACCGGGGAGCTGTTTTTT.

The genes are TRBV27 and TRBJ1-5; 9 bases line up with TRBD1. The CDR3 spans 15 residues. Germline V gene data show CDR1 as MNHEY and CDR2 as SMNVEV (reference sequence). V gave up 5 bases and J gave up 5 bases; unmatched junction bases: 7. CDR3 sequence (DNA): TGTGCCAGCAGTCCAACGACAGGGGGATATCAGCCCCAGCATTTT. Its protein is CASSPTTGGYQPQHF.

CDR3 bases: TGTGCCAGCAGCGTAGGTCCCTTGAACACTGAAGCTTTCTTT. It is translated as CASSVGPLNTEAFF. This chain uses TRBV9 with TRBJ1-1; D is undetermined. The V gene's germline CDR1 is SGDLS and CDR2 YYNGEE. The CDR3 runs 14 residues. V lost 0 bases and J lost 0, with 6 bases in between.